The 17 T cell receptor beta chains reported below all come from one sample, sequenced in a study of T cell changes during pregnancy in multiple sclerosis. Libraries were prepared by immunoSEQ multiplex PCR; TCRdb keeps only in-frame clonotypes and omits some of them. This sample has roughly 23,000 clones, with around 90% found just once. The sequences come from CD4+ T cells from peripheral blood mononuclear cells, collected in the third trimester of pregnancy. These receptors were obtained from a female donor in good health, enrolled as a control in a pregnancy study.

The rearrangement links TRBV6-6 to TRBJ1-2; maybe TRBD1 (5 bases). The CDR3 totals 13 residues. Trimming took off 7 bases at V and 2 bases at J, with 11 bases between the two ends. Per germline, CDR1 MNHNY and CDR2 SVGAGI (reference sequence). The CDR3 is CASKETANYGYTF. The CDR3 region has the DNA TGTGCCAGCAAAGAGACAGCGAACTATGGCTACACCTTC.

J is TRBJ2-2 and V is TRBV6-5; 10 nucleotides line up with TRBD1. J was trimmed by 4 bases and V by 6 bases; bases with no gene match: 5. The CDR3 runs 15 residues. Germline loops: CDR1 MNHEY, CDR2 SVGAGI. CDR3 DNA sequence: TGTGCCAGCAGCTCCGGACAGGGGGGCACCGGGGAGCTGTTTTTT. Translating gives CASSSGQGGTGELFF.

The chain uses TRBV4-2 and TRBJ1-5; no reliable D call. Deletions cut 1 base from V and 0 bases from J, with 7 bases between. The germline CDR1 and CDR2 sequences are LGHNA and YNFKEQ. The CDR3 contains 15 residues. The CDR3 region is CASSQAPGSNQPQHF. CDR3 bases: TGTGCCAGCAGCCAAGCGCCAGGTAGCAATCAGCCCCAGCATTTT.

Here the CDR3 DNA reads TGTGCCAGCCAGGCAGGGAAAAGGGACAATGAGCAGTTCTTC. This encodes CASQAGKRDNEQFF. V and J are TRBV2 and TRBJ2-1; D is possibly TRBD1 (5 bases). Germline CDR1 is SNHLY and CDR2 is FYNNEI. There are 14 residues in the CDR3. V was clipped by 8 bases and J by 5 bases, with 16 bases between them.

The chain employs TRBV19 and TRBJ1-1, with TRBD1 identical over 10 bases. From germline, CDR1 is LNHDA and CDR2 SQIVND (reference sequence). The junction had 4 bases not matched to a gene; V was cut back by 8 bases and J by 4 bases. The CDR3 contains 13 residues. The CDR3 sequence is CASLWTGGTEAFF. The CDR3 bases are TGTGCCAGTCTTTGGACAGGGGGCACTGAAGCTTTCTTT.

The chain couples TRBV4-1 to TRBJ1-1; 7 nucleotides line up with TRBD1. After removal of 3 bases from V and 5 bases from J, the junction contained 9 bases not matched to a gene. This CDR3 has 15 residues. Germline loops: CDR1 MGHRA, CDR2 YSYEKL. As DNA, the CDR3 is TGCGCCAGCAGCCAGTTGGACAGGCCCATTACTGAAGCTTTCTTT. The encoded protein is CASSQLDRPITEAFF.

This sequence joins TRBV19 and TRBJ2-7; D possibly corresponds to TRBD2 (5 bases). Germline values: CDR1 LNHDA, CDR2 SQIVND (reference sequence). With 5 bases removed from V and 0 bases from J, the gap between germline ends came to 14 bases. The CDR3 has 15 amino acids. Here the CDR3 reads CASSAGVMGSYEQYF. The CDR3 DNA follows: TGTGCCAGTAGTGCCGGGGTAATGGGCTCCTACGAGCAGTACTTC.

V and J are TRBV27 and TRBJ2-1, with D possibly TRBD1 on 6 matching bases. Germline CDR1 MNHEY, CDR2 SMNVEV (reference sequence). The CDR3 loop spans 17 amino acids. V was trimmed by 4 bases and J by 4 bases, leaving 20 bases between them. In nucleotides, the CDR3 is TGTGCCAGCAGTTCCCCGAAGGGGGACATAGCGTACAATGAGCAGTTCTTC. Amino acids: CASSSPKGDIAYNEQFF.

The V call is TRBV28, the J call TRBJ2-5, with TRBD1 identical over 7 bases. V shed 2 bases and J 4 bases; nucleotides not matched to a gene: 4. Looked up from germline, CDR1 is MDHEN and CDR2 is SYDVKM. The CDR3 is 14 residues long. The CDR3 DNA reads TGTGCCAGCAGTTTAAGGGGGCGGCTAGAGACCCAGTACTTC. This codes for CASSLRGRLETQYF.

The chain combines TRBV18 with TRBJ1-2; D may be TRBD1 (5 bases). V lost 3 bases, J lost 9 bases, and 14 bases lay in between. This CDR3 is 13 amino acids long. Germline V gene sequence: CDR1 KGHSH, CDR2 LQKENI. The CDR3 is CASSPQQGASYTF. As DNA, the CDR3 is TGTGCCAGCTCACCCCAACAAGGGGCTAGCTACACCTTC.

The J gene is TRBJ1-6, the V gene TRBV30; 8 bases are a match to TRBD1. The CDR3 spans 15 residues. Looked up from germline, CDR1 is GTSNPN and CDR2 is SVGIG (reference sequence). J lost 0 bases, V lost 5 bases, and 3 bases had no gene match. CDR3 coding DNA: TGTGCCTGGGGGGACAGGAGCTCCTATAATTCACCCCTCCACTTT. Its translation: CAWGDRSSYNSPLHF.

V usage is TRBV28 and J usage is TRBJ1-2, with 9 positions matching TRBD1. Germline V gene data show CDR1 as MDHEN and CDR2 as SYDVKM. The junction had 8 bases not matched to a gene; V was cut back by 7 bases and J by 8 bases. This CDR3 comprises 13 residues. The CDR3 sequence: CASTRTGAKGYTF. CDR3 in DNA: TGTGCCAGCACTCGGACAGGGGCGAAAGGCTACACCTTC.

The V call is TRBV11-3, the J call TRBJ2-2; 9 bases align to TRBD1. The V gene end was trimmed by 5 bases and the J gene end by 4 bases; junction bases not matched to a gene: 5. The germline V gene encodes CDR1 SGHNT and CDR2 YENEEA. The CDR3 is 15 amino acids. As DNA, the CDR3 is TGTGCCAGCAGCCCCGGGACAGGGAGCACCGGGGAGCTGTTTTTT. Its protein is CASSPGTGSTGELFF. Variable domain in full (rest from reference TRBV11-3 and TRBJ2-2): EAGVVQSPRYKIIEKKQPVAFWCNPISGHNTLYWYLQNLGQGPELLIRYENEEAVDDSQLPKDRFSAERLKGVDSTLKIQPAELGDSAVYLCASSPGTGSTGELFFGEGSRLTVL.

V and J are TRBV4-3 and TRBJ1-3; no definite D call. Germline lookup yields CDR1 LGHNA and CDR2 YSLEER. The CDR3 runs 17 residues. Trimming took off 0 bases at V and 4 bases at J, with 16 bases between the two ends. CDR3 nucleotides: TGCGCCAGCAGCCAAGATCTGAACGCGAAAGCGGGAAACACCATATATTTT. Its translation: CASSQDLNAKAGNTIYF.

The CDR3 spells CASRDRYPDTQYF. The DNA for the CDR3 is TGTGCCAGCCGGGACAGGTATCCAGATACGCAGTATTTT. The chain links TRBV6-1 to TRBJ2-3; 8 bases align to TRBD1. There are 13 residues in the CDR3. The ends lost 8 bases at V and 4 bases at J; junction bases unmatched: 5. In germline, CDR1 is MNHNS, CDR2 SASEGT.

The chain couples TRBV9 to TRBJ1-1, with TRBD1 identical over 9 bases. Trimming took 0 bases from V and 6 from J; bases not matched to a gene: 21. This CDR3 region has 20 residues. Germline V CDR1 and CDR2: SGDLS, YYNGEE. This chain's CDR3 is CASSVGPRGDRGTGFAEAFF. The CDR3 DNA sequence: TGTGCCAGCAGCGTAGGACCCCGGGGGGATCGGGGGACAGGGTTCGCTGAAGCTTTCTTT.

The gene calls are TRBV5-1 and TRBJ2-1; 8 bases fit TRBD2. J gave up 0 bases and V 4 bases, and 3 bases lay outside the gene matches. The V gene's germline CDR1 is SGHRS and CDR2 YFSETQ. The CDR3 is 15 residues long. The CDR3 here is CASSISGSSYNEQFF. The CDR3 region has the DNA TGCGCCAGCAGCATAAGCGGGAGCTCCTACAATGAGCAGTTCTTC.